Listed below are T cell receptor beta chains from one sample, sequenced in a study of shared clonotypes between healthy human individuals. TCRdb's copy holds only in-frame clones and misses some; the assay was immunoSEQ multiplex PCR. The sample yields 2 million to 2.5 million clones, approximately 94% seen once. The material sequenced was naive CD8+ T cells from PBMCs. The receptors shown here come from a man in his late teens or twenties in good health. Some clones in this sample may be carry-over from other donors' samples. Both conserved end residues are part of each CDR3. D genes are given only for firm matches. Clone size is shown for a subset of rows, as once, few, many or a class of expanded clone.

d_call j_call clone_size v_call cdr3_nt cdr3_aa
TRBD2 TRBJ2-1 NA TRBV27 TGTGCCAGCAGTTTAAGACTAGCGGGAGTGAAGGATGAGCAGTTCTTC CASSLRLAGVKDEQFF
NA TRBJ1-5 NA TRBV7-2 TGTGCCAGCAGCCCCTCCTTTTGGGGCAGCAATCAGCCCCAGCATTTT CASSPSFWGSNQPQHF
TRBD2 TRBJ2-1 NA TRBV18 TGTGCCAGCTCACCACCCGGCCTAGCGGGAGTTCTTGGCAATGAGCAGTTCTTC CASSPPGLAGVLGNEQFF
NA TRBJ2-3 NA TRBV10-3 TGTGCCATCAGTGAGTCGCTCCGGATCACAGATACGCAGTATTTT CAISESLRITDTQYF
NA TRBJ2-7 NA TRBV4-3 TGCGCCAGCAGCCAAGGTGGAACAGGGTACGAGCAGTACTTC CASSQGGTGYEQYF
NA TRBJ2-2 NA TRBV5-4 TGTGCCAGCAGGAACAGGTCCTTTAACACCGGGGAGCTGTTTTTT CASRNRSFNTGELFF
NA TRBJ1-2 NA TRBV27 TGTGCCAGCAGTCAGACAGTTCGGGGTGGCTACACCTTC CASSQTVRGGYTF
NA TRBJ1-1 few TRBV18 TGTGCCAGCTCACCCCCCACGGAAAACACTGAAGCTTTCTTT CASSPPTENTEAFF
NA TRBJ1-2 NA TRBV30 TGTGCCTGGAGTGACACTAGGGATACCTTC CAWSDTRDTF
TRBD2 TRBJ2-7 NA TRBV27 TGTGCCAGCAGCCTCGAGGGGACTAGCTCCTACGAGCAGTACTTC CASSLEGTSSYEQYF
NA TRBJ1-5 NA TRBV10-3 TGCGCCATCGGTCGCGCCCAAGGGGAGGAGAATCAGCCCCAGCATTTT CAIGRAQGEENQPQHF
TRBD2 TRBJ2-3 once TRBV28 TGTGCCAGCATCAAGACTAGCGGGAGGCGCACAGATACGCAGTATTTT CASIKTSGRRTDTQYF
NA TRBJ2-7 NA TRBV28 TGTGCCAGCAGTTTTTGGTCGTCAGTCCCTTCTCCCGTCGAGCAGTACTTC CASSFWSSVPSPVEQYF
NA TRBJ1-1 few TRBV28 TGTGCCAGCAGTTTCACGAGGGGGAACACTGAAGCTTTCTTT CASSFTRGNTEAFF
NA TRBJ2-6 NA TRBV19 TGTGCCTCCATCGGATCTGGGGCCAACGTCCTGACTTTC CASIGSGANVLTF
TRBD1 TRBJ1-2 NA TRBV2 TGTGCCAGCGGGAATGACAGGGACCAACGCGGCTACACCTTC CASGNDRDQRGYTF
NA TRBJ2-7 NA TRBV9 TGTGCCAGCAGCGTAGAGGGCATCTCCTACGAGCAGTACTTC CASSVEGISYEQYF
NA TRBJ2-7 NA TRBV30 TGTGCCTGGAGTATGGGGGGCTACGAGCAGTACTTC CAWSMGGYEQYF
NA TRBJ2-7 NA TRBV11-2 TGTGCCAGCAGAGGCAGGAGCTCCTACGAGCAGTACTTC CASRGRSSYEQYF
NA TRBJ2-3 NA TRBV4-1 TGCGCCAGCAGCCAAGTTGGCGTCCCAGATACGCAGTATTTT CASSQVGVPDTQYF
NA TRBJ1-3 NA TRBV2 TGTGCCAGCAGTGTTAACAGTGCTTCTGGAAACACCATATATTTT CASSVNSASGNTIYF
NA TRBJ2-7 once TRBV27 TGTGCCACCCGGGATGTCGACGAGCAGTACTTC CATRDVDEQYF
NA TRBJ1-1 few TRBV2 TGTGCCAGCAGTGAATGGGGAGGGAGGACTGAAGCTTTCTTT CASSEWGGRTEAFF
TRBD2 TRBJ2-1 NA TRBV7-8 TGTGCCAGCAGCTTAGCGCGGATAGCGGGAGTCTCCTACAATGAGCAGTTCTTC CASSLARIAGVSYNEQFF
NA TRBJ2-2 NA TRBV4-1 TGCGCCAGCAGCCAAGCCAGGGGCACCGGGGAGCTGTTTTTT CASSQARGTGELFF
NA TRBJ2-5 NA TRBV28 TGTGCCAGCAGTTTACAAATCTCGCGTGCCGGGGACAAAGAGACCCAGTACTTC CASSLQISRAGDKETQYF
TRBD2 TRBJ2-7 NA TRBV4-1 TGCGCCAGCAGCCTGGGGACTAGCGGGAACTACGAGCAGTACTTC CASSLGTSGNYEQYF
NA TRBJ2-5 NA TRBV7-9 TGTGCCAGCAGCTTATCCCCTTGGGTCCAAGAGACCCAGTACTTC CASSLSPWVQETQYF
TRBD1 TRBJ1-4 NA TRBV7-9 TGTGCCAGCAGCTTACGGCCCATGCAGGGGGGAACTAATGAAAAACTGTTTTTT CASSLRPMQGGTNEKLFF
NA TRBJ2-5 NA TRBV5-1 TGCGCCAGCAGCTTGGGGCCAGTCCAAGAGACCCAGTACTTC CASSLGPVQETQYF
NA TRBJ2-1 NA TRBV6-5 TGTGCCAGCAGTTCCATCTACAATGAGCAGTTCTTC CASSSIYNEQFF
NA TRBJ1-1 NA TRBV9 TGTGCCAGCAGCGTAGTGGAGGGCAGTGTCACTGAAGCTTTCTTT CASSVVEGSVTEAFF
NA TRBJ2-1 NA TRBV28 TGTGCCAGCAGTTCTAACAATGAGCAGTTCTTC CASSSNNEQFF
NA TRBJ2-1 NA TRBV10-3 TGTGCCATCAGTGAGTCGGGGTCCCCCCCCTACAATGAGCAGTTCTTC CAISESGSPPYNEQFF
NA TRBJ1-1 NA TRBV10-1 TGCGCCAGCAGCGGTGGGGAGGGGATGAACACTGAAGCTTTCTTT CASSGGEGMNTEAFF
NA TRBJ1-1 NA TRBV7-9 TGTGCCAGCAGCGCGGGACGGTTTATCATGAACACTGAAGCTTTCTTT CASSAGRFIMNTEAFF
NA TRBJ1-2 NA TRBV7-2 TGTGCCAGCAGCCCCCGCCTTGAGAGGGATAAAGGCTACACCTTC CASSPRLERDKGYTF
NA TRBJ2-7 NA TRBV5-8 TGTGCCAGCAGCTTGGTTTCAGGGGAGCAGTACTTC CASSLVSGEQYF
TRBD1 TRBJ2-3 NA TRBV5-1 TGCGCCAGTGGAACAGGGGAGTATGGCACAGATACGCAGTATTTT CASGTGEYGTDTQYF
NA TRBJ1-1 NA TRBV19 TGTGCCAGTAGTCCCCGCTCGATGAACACTGAAGCTTTCTTT CASSPRSMNTEAFF
NA TRBJ2-7 NA TRBV10-1 TGCGCCAGGGCCGGGACCCTTTCGGACTACGAGCAGTACTTC CARAGTLSDYEQYF
NA TRBJ2-1 NA TRBV9 TGTGCCAGCAGCCCCCCCGCGTCGGAATACTCCTACAATGAGCAGTTCTTC CASSPPASEYSYNEQFF
TRBD2 TRBJ2-7 NA TRBV7-9 TGTGCCAGCAGCTTAGCGGCTAGCGGGGAGCTCTACGAGCAGTACTTC CASSLAASGELYEQYF
NA TRBJ1-2 once TRBV10-1 TGCGCCAGCAGTCAGCAGGGGTATCTACCGGTAGAACGCCCTTTTGGCTACACCTTC CASSQQGYLPVERPFGYTF
NA TRBJ1-1 NA TRBV7-8 TGTGCCAGCAGCGTAACGGGTGGGGGGAGCACTGAAGCTTTCTTT CASSVTGGGSTEAFF
TRBD2 TRBJ2-3 NA TRBV30 TGTGCCTGGAGACTACTAGCGGGAGGGGCGGATACGCAGTATTTT CAWRLLAGGADTQYF
TRBD1 TRBJ1-2 NA TRBV4-1 TGCGCCAGCAGCCAAGGGACAGGGGGCTTCGGTGGCTACACCTTC CASSQGTGGFGGYTF
NA TRBJ2-3 NA TRBV10-3 TGTGCCACCGCGGGACAACCCACAGATACGCAGTATTTT CATAGQPTDTQYF
NA TRBJ1-2 NA TRBV6-1 TGTGCCAGCAGTGAAAGGGGTGGCGGCTACACCTTC CASSERGGGYTF
NA TRBJ2-2 NA TRBV6-1 TGTGCCAGCCCTGGGGCCGGGGAGCTGTTTTTT CASPGAGELFF
TRBD1 TRBJ2-7 NA TRBV6-6 TGTGCCAGCAGCTGGGACAGGGCCTACGAGCAGTACTTC CASSWDRAYEQYF
NA TRBJ2-7 NA TRBV28 TGTGCCAGCAAATGGGTAAGGGGGTCCTACGAGCAGTACTTC CASKWVRGSYEQYF
TRBD1 TRBJ1-1 NA TRBV5-1 TGCGCCAGCAGCACAATTAAGACAGGGGGGAACACTGAAGCTTTCTTT CASSTIKTGGNTEAFF
NA TRBJ2-3 NA TRBV4-3 TGCGCCAGCAGCCAAGAGTGGGGGACTCAAGGCACAGATACGCAGTATTTT CASSQEWGTQGTDTQYF
NA TRBJ2-7 NA TRBV11-3 TGTGCCAGCAGCCTCGCCGGGACCTCCTACGAGCAGTACTTC CASSLAGTSYEQYF
TRBD2 TRBJ2-1 NA TRBV27 TGTGCCAGCAGTACAACTAGCGGGCCGTACAATGAGCAGTTCTTC CASSTTSGPYNEQFF
NA TRBJ2-7 NA TRBV6-5 TGTGCCAGCAGTTTGGGTAGCGTCGCCTACGAGCAGTACTTC CASSLGSVAYEQYF
NA TRBJ2-2 NA TRBV27 TGTGCCAGCAGTCCGGCTGGCACCGGGGAGCTGTTTTTT CASSPAGTGELFF
TRBD1 TRBJ1-2 NA TRBV7-9 TGTGCCAGCAGCTTAGAGAGGACAGGGCTGGGGTATGGCTACACCTTC CASSLERTGLGYGYTF